This T cell receptor beta chain emerged from a study of patients and donors after allogeneic stem cell transplantation. This CDR3 has 13 amino acids. The junction had 5 bases not matched to a gene; V was cut back by 6 bases and J by 5 bases. Looked up from germline, CDR1 is KGHSH and CDR2 is LQKENI. MiXCR, run by TCRdb on the RT-PCR reads, gives a single entry per CDR3 protein. The sample gives approximately 200,000 distinct CDR3 sequences, 38% of which show up once; under 14% is in the top ten. What was sequenced was blood, either unsorted or a sorted T cell fraction (not recorded which). The origin of this receptor is a human donor who was either an allogeneic HSCT recipient or a stem cell or donor lymphocyte infusion donor (not recorded which). It is not recorded whose cells these are; they may come from a transplant donor. The chain is built from TRBV18 and TRBJ1-2; TRBD1 agrees at 8 bases. CDR3 loop: CASSIDRGYGYTF. CDR3 sequence (DNA): TGTGCCAGCTCTATCGACAGGGGTTATGGCTACACCTTC.